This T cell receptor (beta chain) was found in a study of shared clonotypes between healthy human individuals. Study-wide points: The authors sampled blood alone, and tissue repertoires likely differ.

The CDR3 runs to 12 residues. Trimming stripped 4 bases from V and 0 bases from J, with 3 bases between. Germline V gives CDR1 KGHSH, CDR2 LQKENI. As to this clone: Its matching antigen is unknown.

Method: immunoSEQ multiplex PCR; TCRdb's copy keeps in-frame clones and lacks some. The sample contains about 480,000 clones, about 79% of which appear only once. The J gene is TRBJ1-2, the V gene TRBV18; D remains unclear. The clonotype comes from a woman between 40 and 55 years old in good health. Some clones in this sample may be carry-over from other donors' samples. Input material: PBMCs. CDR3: CASSQANYGYTF. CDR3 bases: TGTGCCAGCTCACAAGCTAACTATGGCTACACCTTC.